At least ten counts were recorded for the clone carrying this T cell receptor (beta chain). Its cognate antigen is unknown. This sample is part of a study of T-cell reconstitution after alpha-beta-depleted transplantation in children. The library targeted TCRbeta and was prepared with unique molecular identifiers. From the PCR reads, TCRdb called clonotypes with MiXCR, one entry per CDR3 protein. The sample consists of just over 200,000 distinct CDR3 sequences, roughly 8.1% of them appearing once. The study, taken as a whole, reports: Several hundred expanded graft clones reportedly supplied alpha-beta T cells about two months after transplant. After transplant, high TCRbeta diversity at day 60 in some patients arose from surviving recipient T cells and thymic progenitors. T-cell numbers and diversity one year post-transplant derived largely from freshly generated T cells.

This receptor was obtained from a male patient between 2 and 15 years old who had a stem cell transplant for acute myeloid leukemia, so the T cells may come from the graft donor. The sequencing used PBMCs, mostly from graft donor cells, collected 360 days after TCRalphabeta/CD19-depleted stem cell transplant.

CDR3 loop: CASSSTDISGNTIYF. CDR3 sequence (DNA): TGTGCCAGCAGTTCCACGGACATCTCTGGAAACACCATATATTTT. The chain recombines TRBV6-5 with TRBJ1-3; D may be TRBD1 (5 bases). Trimming pared 4 bases from V and 0 bases from J, leaving 10 bases between. The CDR3 covers 15 residues. CDR1 and CDR2 from the germline V gene are MNHEY and SVGAGI.